These T cell receptor beta chains were read from a single sample in a study of PD-1 blockade in mismatch repair-deficient tumors. Measured with immunoSEQ multiplex PCR; TCRdb has only the in-frame clones, and not every one. The table shows more than 50,000 clones, with approximately 88% occurring only once. The material was peripheral blood, obtained 52 weeks after starting pembrolizumab. These receptors all come from an adult with mismatch repair-deficient cancer. The CDR3 runs from the conserved cysteine through the conserved F or W. The order of the fields is J gene, V gene, clone size, D gene, CDR3 DNA, CDR3 protein. D genes are given only for firm matches. Part of the rows lack a size; the others show once, few, many or a class for expanded clones.

>TRBJ2-3|TRBV28|.|TRBD1
TGTGCCAGCAGCCCCGACAGGGTAGGGGGCACAGATACGCAGTATTTT
CASSPDRVGGTDTQYF
>TRBJ2-3|TRBV7-3|.|.
TGTGCCAGCAGCTTAAGTTCTAGCGACCGCACAGATACGCAGTATTTT
CASSLSSSDRTDTQYF
>TRBJ1-1|TRBV6-5|.|.
TGTGCCAGCGGGGCAGGGAAAGCTTTCTTT
CASGAGKAFF
>TRBJ2-7|TRBV2|.|.
TGTGCCAGCAGGACTCAGCGCGAGCAGTACTTC
CASRTQREQYF
>TRBJ2-7|TRBV6-6|.|.
TGTGCCAGCAGTACTAGGCCCAGGACAATCTCCTACGAGCAGTACTTC
CASSTRPRTISYEQYF
>TRBJ2-5|TRBV6-5|.|.
TGTGCCAGCAGTTACTTGGAGACCCAGTACTTC
CASSYLETQYF
>TRBJ2-4|TRBV5-1|.|TRBD2
TGCGCCAGCAGCTTGGCACTAGCGGGAGGGAGCAAAAACATTCAGTACTTC
CASSLALAGGSKNIQYF
>TRBJ1-2|TRBV15|.|.
TGTGCCACCAGCAGTTCCGGGACGGGGCGGGATGGCTACACCTTC
CATSSSGTGRDGYTF
>TRBJ2-1|TRBV12-5|.|.
TGTGCTAGTGGCCAGCATAAGGGCGATGAGCAGTTCTTC
CASGQHKGDEQFF
>TRBJ1-1|TRBV5-1|.|.
TGCGCCAGCAGCTGGGGTGGGGCTGGGGACACTGAAGCTTTCTTT
CASSWGGAGDTEAFF
>TRBJ2-7|TRBV5-1|.|.
TGCGCCAGCAGCTTGGCCACAGGGAGGGAGCAGTACTTC
CASSLATGREQYF
>TRBJ2-7|TRBV29-1|.|.
TGCAGCGTTGCCGACAGGTCGACCTACGAGCAGTACTTC
CSVADRSTYEQYF
>TRBJ2-5|TRBV6-6|few|.
TGTGCCAGCAGTTACCCAAGCGCCTGGGAGACCCAGTACTTC
CASSYPSAWETQYF
>TRBJ2-7|TRBV6-1|.|.
TGTGCCAGCAGTCCGAATTTACCGGACTACGAGCAGTACTTC
CASSPNLPDYEQYF
>TRBJ2-7|TRBV27|.|TRBD1
TGTGCCAGCAGTTTATCGATGGGTGACAGGGGGTACGAGCAGTACTTC
CASSLSMGDRGYEQYF
>TRBJ2-3|TRBV4-1|.|.
TGCGCCAGCAGCCCGTACCCCTCGGGGCCAGCAACAGATACGCAGTATTTT
CASSPYPSGPATDTQYF
>TRBJ2-7|TRBV6-1|.|.
TGTGCCAGCGTACGTGGGGGAAACGAGCAGTACTTC
CASVRGGNEQYF
>TRBJ2-7|TRBV10-3|.|TRBD1
TGTGCCATCAGTGAGTCTCGGACAGGGGGCTACGAGCAGTACTTC
CAISESRTGGYEQYF
>TRBJ2-5|TRBV5-1|.|.
TGCGCCAGCAGCTTGGCCCCGCCAAGGGGTGGGGAGACCCAGTACTTC
CASSLAPPRGGETQYF
>TRBJ2-6|TRBV9|once|.
TGTGCCAGCAGCAGTGGGATCTACTACGGGGCCAACGTCCTGACTTTC
CASSSGIYYGANVLTF
>TRBJ2-5|TRBV6-5|.|.
TGTGCCAGCAGCCGCTCGGGAGCTGAGCAAGAGACCCAGTACTTC
CASSRSGAEQETQYF
>TRBJ1-3|TRBV4-1|.|.
TGCGCCAGCAGCCCCGGTGGGGGCAAGTCTGGAAACACCATATATTTT
CASSPGGGKSGNTIYF
>TRBJ2-7|TRBV5-1|.|.
TGCGCCAGCAGCTTGGGAGTTTCCTACGAGCAGTACTTC
CASSLGVSYEQYF
>TRBJ2-3|TRBV5-4|once|.
TGTGCCAGCAGCACCCGCGGCTCTTCTAGCACAGATACGCAGTATTTT
CASSTRGSSSTDTQYF
>TRBJ2-2|TRBV7-9|.|TRBD2
TGTGCCAGCAGCTGGGGCGGGAGTTCTGCAGGGGAGCTGTTTTTT
CASSWGGSSAGELFF
>TRBJ1-2|TRBV19|few|.
TGTGCCAGTAGACCGACAGGCTATGGCTACACCTTC
CASRPTGYGYTF
>TRBJ2-3|TRBV30|.|TRBD1
TGTGCCTGGAGAAAATCGGGACAGACCACAGATACGCAGTATTTT
CAWRKSGQTTDTQYF
>TRBJ2-5|TRBV7-6|.|.
TGTGCCAGCAGCTTGCACCCCGGGGGTAGATGGGAGACCCAGTACTTC
CASSLHPGGRWETQYF